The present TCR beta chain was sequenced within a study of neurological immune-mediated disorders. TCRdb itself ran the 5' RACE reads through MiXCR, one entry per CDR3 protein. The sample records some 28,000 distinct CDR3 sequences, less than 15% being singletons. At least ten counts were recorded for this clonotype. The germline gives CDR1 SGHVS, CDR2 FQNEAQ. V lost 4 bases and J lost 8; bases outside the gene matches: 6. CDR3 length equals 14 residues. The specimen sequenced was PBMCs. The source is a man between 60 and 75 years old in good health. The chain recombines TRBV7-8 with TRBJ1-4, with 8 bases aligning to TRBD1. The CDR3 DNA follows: TGTGCCAGCAGCTATGGACAGGGAGGCGAAAAACTGTTTTTT. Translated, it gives CASSYGQGGEKLFF.